This TCR beta chain derives from a study of blood T cell repertoires in COVID-19. About the research overall: COVID-19 samples from acute and convalescent phases originated in the United States, Italy and Spain. Nucleic acid was either cDNA or gDNA, and it came from T cells, B-cell-depleted T cells, or PBMCs.

Original data processing: Reference gene primer amplification in the assay estimated nucleated cell counts. Sequencing was performed with immunoSEQ multiplex PCR; in TCRdb, only in-frame clones are kept and a portion is missing. V, J and clone size reflect that table, while D and trimming were determined from the DNA. The sample lists about 110,000 clones, roughly four fifths occurring once. Between the trimmed V and J ends, which lost 6 bases and 6 bases, there was a span of 12 bases. Germline V gene data show CDR1 as MDHEN and CDR2 as SYDVKM. This CDR3 is 13 amino acids long. Specimen: peripheral blood. This receptor was identified in a man in his 70s with active or convalescent COVID-19. V usage is TRBV28 and J usage is TRBJ1-5; D unresolved. This CDR3 reads CASSPRRSQPQHF. The CDR3 DNA follows: TGTGCCAGCAGCCCGAGAAGGAGTCAGCCCCAGCATTTT.